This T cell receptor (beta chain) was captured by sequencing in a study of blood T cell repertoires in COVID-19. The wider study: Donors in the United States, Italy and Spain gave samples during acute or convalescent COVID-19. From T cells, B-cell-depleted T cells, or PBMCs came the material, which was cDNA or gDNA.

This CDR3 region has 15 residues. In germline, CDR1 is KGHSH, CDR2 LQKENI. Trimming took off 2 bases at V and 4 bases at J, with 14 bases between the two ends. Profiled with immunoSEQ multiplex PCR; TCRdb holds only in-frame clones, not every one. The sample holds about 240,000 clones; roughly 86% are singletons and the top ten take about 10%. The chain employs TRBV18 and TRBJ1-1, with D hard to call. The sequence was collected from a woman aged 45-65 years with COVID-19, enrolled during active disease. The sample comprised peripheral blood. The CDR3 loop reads CASSPKEGLITEAFF. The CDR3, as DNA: TGTGCCAGCTCACCAAAAGAGGGCCTGATCACTGAAGCTTTCTTT.